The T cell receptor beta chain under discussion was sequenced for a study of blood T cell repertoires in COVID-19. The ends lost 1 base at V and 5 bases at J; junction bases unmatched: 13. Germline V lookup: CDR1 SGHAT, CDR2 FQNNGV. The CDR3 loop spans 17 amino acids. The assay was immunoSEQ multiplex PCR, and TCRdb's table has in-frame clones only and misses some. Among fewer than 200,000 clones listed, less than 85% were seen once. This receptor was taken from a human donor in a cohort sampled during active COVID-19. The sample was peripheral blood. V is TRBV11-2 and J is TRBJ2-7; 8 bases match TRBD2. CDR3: CASSLAGGITGTNEQYF. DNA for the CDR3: TGTGCCAGCAGCTTAGCGGGGGGGATAACGGGTACAAACGAGCAGTACTTC.